These 22 T cell receptor beta chains were sequenced from one sample in a study of cytomegalovirus exposure and HLA in healthy donors. The PCR made use of 60 Vbeta and 13 Jbeta primers. The assay was immunoSEQ multiplex PCR, and TCRdb's table has in-frame clones only and misses some. In the table there are approximately 70,000 clones, 65% to 70% of which are singletons. The sample comprised PBMCs. These receptors came from a male donor in good health and CMV-seropositive.

The gene calls are TRBV19 and TRBJ2-1; 11 bases are shared with TRBD2. The trim removed 5 bases at V and 4 bases at J, leaving 7 bases unmatched. The CDR3 is 16 amino acids. The germline gives CDR1 LNHDA, CDR2 SQIVND (reference sequence). CDR3 sequence reads: CASSPMGLAVYNEQFF. Written as DNA, the CDR3 is TGTGCCAGTAGTCCCATGGGACTAGCGGTTTACAATGAGCAGTTCTTC.

V is TRBV6-1 and J is TRBJ2-3, with 7 positions matching TRBD2. The V gene end was trimmed by 2 bases and the J gene end by 6 bases; junction bases not matched to a gene: 5. The CDR3 runs 14 residues. Per germline, CDR1 MNHNS and CDR2 SASEGT. This chain's CDR3 is CASSEPGEGDTQYF. CDR3 DNA sequence: TGTGCCAGCAGTGAACCCGGGGAGGGGGATACGCAGTATTTT.

The V and J genes are TRBV5-1 and TRBJ1-1; D remains unclear. Germline assignment: CDR1 SGHRS and CDR2 YFSETQ. V lost 5 bases, J lost 5 bases, and 10 bases lay in between. This CDR3 is built from 12 residues. Here the CDR3 DNA reads TGCGCCAGCAGAGCGAGGGCGACTGAAGCTTTCTTT. Amino acid sequence: CASRARATEAFF. The full variable domain, with the rest looked up from reference TRBV5-1 and TRBJ1-1, is KAGVTQTPRYLIKTRGQQVTLSCSPISGHRSVSWYQQTPGQGLQFLFEYFSETQRNKGNFPGRFSGRQFSNSRSEMNVSTLELGDSALYLCASRARATEAFFGQGTRLTVV.

J is TRBJ1-1 and V is TRBV6-6, with TRBD1 matching 8 bases. Germline values: CDR1 MNHNY, CDR2 SVGAGI (reference sequence). The V gene end was trimmed by 6 bases and the J gene end by 0 bases; junction bases not matched to a gene: 3. The CDR3 loop spans 14 amino acids. DNA for the CDR3: TGTGCCAGCAGCCGGGACAGGATGAACACTGAAGCTTTCTTT. Protein product: CASSRDRMNTEAFF.

The chain uses TRBV7-2 and TRBJ2-6, with D possibly TRBD2 on 5 matching bases. The length of the CDR3 is 15 residues. The germline gives CDR1 SGHTA, CDR2 FQGNSA. Trimming stripped 6 bases from V and 0 bases from J, with 9 bases between. The CDR3 here is CASRLEPSGANVLTF. The DNA of the CDR3 is TGTGCCAGCAGACTAGAGCCCTCTGGGGCCAACGTCCTGACTTTC.

The chain uses TRBV15 and TRBJ2-1; D may be TRBD2 (6 bases). CDR3 length equals 12 residues. Germline assignment: CDR1 LNHNV and CDR2 YYDKDF (reference sequence). V gave up 2 bases and J gave up 8 bases, with 7 bases separating them. Here the CDR3 reads CATSRSSDEQFF. Here the CDR3 DNA reads TGTGCCACCAGCAGATCTAGCGATGAGCAGTTCTTC.

This CDR3 reads CASGGQVAHQPQHF. CDR3 DNA sequence: TGTGCCAGCGGGGGACAGGTTGCTCACCAGCCCCAGCATTTT. The chain recombines TRBV2 with TRBJ1-5, with TRBD1 matching 8 bases. The CDR3 is 14 residues long. From germline, CDR1 is SNHLY and CDR2 FYNNEI. V lost 8 bases and J lost 7; bases outside the gene matches: 10. The full variable domain, rest sourced from reference TRBV2 and TRBJ1-5, is EPEVTQTPSHQVTQMGQEVILRCVPISNHLYFYWYRQILGQKVEFLVSFYNNEISEKSEIFDDQFSVERPDGSNFTLKIRSTKLEDSAMYFCASGGQVAHQPQHFGDGTRLSIL.

This clone was detected only a few times. V gene TRBV7-2 combines with J gene TRBJ1-6, with D uncertain. This CDR3 comprises 15 residues. Trimming left V 1 base short and J 9 bases short, with 13 bases between. The germline CDR1 and CDR2 sequences are SGHTA and FQGNSA. The CDR3 DNA is TGTGCCAGCAGCTTAGGACTGGGTGGGAGTTCACCCCTCCACTTT. It yields the protein CASSLGLGGSSPLHF.

This clone was picked up a small number of times. This chain connects TRBV7-2 to TRBJ2-7, with 11 bases identical to TRBD2. V lost 2 bases, J lost 2 bases, and 14 bases stayed unmatched. Germline-derived CDR1 and CDR2 are SGHTA and FQGNSA. The CDR3 is 19 amino acids. The CDR3 reads CASSLPLGLAGGPPYEQYF. In DNA, the CDR3 is TGTGCCAGCAGCTTACCCCTGGGGCTAGCGGGGGGCCCCCCCTACGAGCAGTACTTC.

This clone has only a few counts. V gene TRBV7-2 combines with J gene TRBJ2-1, with D uncertain. From germline, CDR1 is SGHTA and CDR2 FQGNSA. CDR3 length equals 16 residues. V dropped 2 bases and J dropped 4 bases, with 15 bases sitting between them. The chain's CDR3 is CASSLMEISPYNEQFF. The CDR3 bases are TGTGCCAGCAGCTTAATGGAGATTAGTCCATACAATGAGCAGTTCTTC.

This sequence joins TRBV5-1 and TRBJ2-1; possibly TRBD1 for D (6 bases). The V gene's germline CDR1 is SGHRS and CDR2 YFSETQ. The CDR3 loop spans 13 amino acids. V lost 0 bases to trimming and J lost 10 bases, with 11 bases between them. DNA of the CDR3: TGCGCCAGCAGCTTGGGGGGGCGGAACGAGCAGTTCTTC. This translates into CASSLGGRNEQFF.

The chain employs TRBV2 and TRBJ2-2; perhaps TRBD1 as D (6 bases). This CDR3 contains 12 residues. Between the trimmed V and J ends, which lost 0 bases and 15 bases, there was a span of 11 bases. The germline V gene has CDR1 SNHLY and CDR2 FYNNEI. The CDR3 protein is CASSEAQRGMFF. CDR3 DNA sequence: TGTGCCAGCAGTGAAGCGCAAAGGGGGATGTTTTTT.

The V call is TRBV19, the J call TRBJ2-1, with TRBD2 matching over 7 bases. The germline CDR1 and CDR2 sequences are LNHDA and SQIVND (reference sequence). The CDR3 runs 13 residues. Trimming cost V 3 bases and J 8 bases; bases outside gene matches: 4. The CDR3 protein is CASSIRGGDEQFF. Written as DNA, the CDR3 is TGTGCCAGTAGTATTCGGGGAGGGGATGAGCAGTTCTTC. Full variable domain (missing parts from reference TRBV19 and TRBJ2-1): DGGITQSPKYLFRKEGQNVTLSCEQNLNHDAMYWYRQDPGQGLRLIYYSQIVNDFQKGDIAEGYSVSREKKESFPLTVTSAQKNPTAFYLCASSIRGGDEQFFGPGTRLTVL.

Of note for this clone: A read error may produce the germline difference seen at one junction end. This chain links TRBV7-9 with TRBJ1-4; D is possibly TRBD1 (6 bases). The CDR3 loop spans 15 amino acids. The germline V gene encodes CDR1 SEHNR and CDR2 FQNEAQ (reference sequence). CDR3 coding DNA: TGTGCCGGCAGCTTAGGAGTAGCAGGGGTTGAAAAACTGTTTTTT. The encoded protein is CAGSLGVAGVEKLFF.

This clone was counted between two and nine times. The chain recombines TRBV4-1 with TRBJ1-3, with a weak D call TRBD1 (5 bases). Germline-derived CDR1 and CDR2 are MGHRA and YSYEKL. The CDR3 loop spans 17 amino acids. Trimming shortened V by 0 bases and J by 1 base, and 13 bases separated the two germline ends. CDR3 DNA: TGCGCCAGCAGCCAAGACGTGCAGGGCCATTCTGGAAACACCATATATTTT. It encodes CASSQDVQGHSGNTIYF.

This chain joins TRBV10-2 and TRBJ2-1, with 9 bases matching TRBD2. CDR1 WSHSY and CDR2 SAAADI come from the germline V gene. V lost 6 bases to trimming and J lost 8 bases; unmatched junction nucleotides: 5. The CDR3 covers 13 residues. The CDR3, as DNA: TGCGCCAGCAGAAATAGCGGGGGCGATGAGCAGTTCTTC. Translation gives CASRNSGGDEQFF.

The rearrangement links TRBV10-3 to TRBJ2-3; 7 bases match TRBD1. The CDR3 contains 14 residues. V was pared by 6 bases and J by 2 bases, with 5 bases of the junction left unmatched. Germline V lookup: CDR1 ENHRY, CDR2 SYGVKD. The CDR3 DNA follows: TGTGCCATCAGGACAGGGCCCCTCACAGATACGCAGTATTTT. Encoded protein: CAIRTGPLTDTQYF.

This clone came up once. This rearrangement joins TRBV18 to TRBJ2-3; 8 bases align to TRBD1. The trim removed 3 bases at V and 5 bases at J, leaving 7 bases unmatched. The germline V gene encodes CDR1 KGHSH and CDR2 LQKENI. The CDR3 loop spans 15 amino acids. The CDR3 coding sequence is TGTGCCAGCTCACCGTCAGGGGGCGGAGGAGATACGCAGTATTTT. The encoded protein is CASSPSGGGGDTQYF.

This chain connects TRBV27 to TRBJ1-4; no clear D. V was cut by 2 bases and J by 3 bases, with 7 bases left in between. The CDR3 runs to 14 residues. Per the germline V gene, CDR1 is MNHEY and CDR2 is SMNVEV (reference sequence). The CDR3 protein is CASSLEGPNEKLFF. The CDR3 DNA follows: TGTGCCAGCAGTTTAGAGGGTCCTAATGAAAAACTGTTTTTT.

As to this clone: In the same sample, other DNA sequences code for this CDR3. This sequence joins TRBV5-1 and TRBJ2-1; 7 bases line up with TRBD2. Germline values: CDR1 SGHRS, CDR2 YFSETQ. The CDR3 is made up of 16 amino acids. With 0 bases clipped from V and 4 bases from J, the junction kept 7 bases outside the gene matches. CDR3 in DNA: TGCGCCAGCAGCTTGGGGACTAGTGGACTGTACAATGAGCAGTTCTTC. This sequence encodes CASSLGTSGLYNEQFF.

Only one count was recorded for this clone. The gene calls are TRBV7-2 and TRBJ1-4; the D is unclear. CDR1 is SGHTA, CDR2 FQGNSA, per germline. Trimming left V 1 base short and J 4 bases short, with 13 bases between. This CDR3 is 16 amino acids long. CDR3 sequence reads: CASSLGSNFYNEKLFF. The CDR3 nucleotides are TGTGCCAGCAGCTTAGGGTCCAACTTCTATAATGAAAAACTGTTTTTT.

The chain recombines TRBV28 with TRBJ2-4; 12 positions match TRBD1. The V gene's germline CDR1 is MDHEN and CDR2 SYDVKM. Unmatched junction bases numbered 7, after V lost 6 bases and J lost 7 bases. This CDR3 is built from 15 residues. The CDR3 nucleotides read TGTGCCAGCAGGGGCGAGGGACAGGGGGCGAACATTCAGTACTTC. This codes for CASRGEGQGANIQYF.